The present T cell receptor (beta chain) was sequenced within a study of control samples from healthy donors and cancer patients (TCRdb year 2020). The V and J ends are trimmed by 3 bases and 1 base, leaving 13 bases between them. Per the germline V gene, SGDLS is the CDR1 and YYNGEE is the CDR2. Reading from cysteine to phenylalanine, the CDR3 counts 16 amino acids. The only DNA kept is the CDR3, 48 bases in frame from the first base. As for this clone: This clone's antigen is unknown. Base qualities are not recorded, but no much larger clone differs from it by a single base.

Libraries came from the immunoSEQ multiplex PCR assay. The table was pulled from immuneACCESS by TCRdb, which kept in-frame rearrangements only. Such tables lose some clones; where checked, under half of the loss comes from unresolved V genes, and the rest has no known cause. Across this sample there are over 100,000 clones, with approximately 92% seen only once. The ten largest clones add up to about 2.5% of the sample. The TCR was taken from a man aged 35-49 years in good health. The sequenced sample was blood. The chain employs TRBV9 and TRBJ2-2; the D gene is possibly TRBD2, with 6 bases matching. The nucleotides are TGTGCCAGCAGCGCCCTCACTAGCTTGAACACCGGGGAGCTGTTTTTT. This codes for CASSALTSLNTGELFF.